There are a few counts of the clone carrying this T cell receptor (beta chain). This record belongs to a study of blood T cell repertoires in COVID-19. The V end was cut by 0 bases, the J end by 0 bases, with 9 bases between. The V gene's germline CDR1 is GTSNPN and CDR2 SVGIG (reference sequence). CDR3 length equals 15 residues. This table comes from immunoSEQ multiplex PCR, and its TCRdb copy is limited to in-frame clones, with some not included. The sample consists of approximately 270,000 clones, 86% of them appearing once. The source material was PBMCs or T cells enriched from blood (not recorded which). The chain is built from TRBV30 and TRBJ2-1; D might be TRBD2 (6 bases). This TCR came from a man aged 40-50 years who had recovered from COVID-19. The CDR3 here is CAWSVAGSSYNEQFF. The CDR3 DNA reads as TGTGCCTGGAGTGTTGCGGGGAGCTCCTACAATGAGCAGTTCTTC.